Listed below are T cell receptor beta chains from one sample, sequenced in a study of blood T cell repertoires in COVID-19. The table came from immunoSEQ multiplex PCR; TCRdb's copy has only in-frame clones and leaves some out. The repertoire holds about 26,000 clones, approximately 77% seen once, with under 35% in the top ten. The specimen sequenced was peripheral blood. Source of these receptors: a human donor in a cohort sampled during active COVID-19. The CDR3 runs from the conserved cysteine through the conserved F or W.

>TRBV11-2|TRBJ1-3
CASSFSTGPSLSGNTIYF
>TRBV19|TRBJ2-1
CASSRAPAGGNNEQFF
>TRBV5-6|TRBJ1-2
CASSIGTGANYGYTF
>TRBV15|TRBJ2-6
CATSRDRVTGANVLTF
>TRBV5-6|TRBJ2-3
CASSLIREGTDTQYF
>TRBV4-3|TRBJ1-6
CASSQEAAGQGYSPLHF
>TRBV7-2|TRBJ2-3
CASSLGAAGFDTQYF
>TRBV30|TRBJ2-7
CAWSVSAGIYEQYF
>TRBV5-4|TRBJ2-2
CASSLGSSGMNTGELFF
>TRBV19|TRBJ2-7
CASSIVRVDQHEQYF
>TRBV19|TRBJ1-5
CASSREGQAGDQPQHF
>TRBV30|TRBJ1-1
CAWRAGDTEAFF
>TRBV6-5|TRBJ2-7
CASTHTQGFLGEQYF
>TRBV11-2|TRBJ2-4
CASSIITGVPYF
>TRBV5-1|TRBJ2-7
CASQEGGRNEQYF
>TRBV10-1|TRBJ2-1
CASSRLAGYNEQFF
>TRBV6-1|TRBJ1-5
CASSEYPTGQNQPQHF
>TRBV9|TRBJ2-1
CASSVVTGDLGDEQFF
>TRBV27|TRBJ2-1
CASSLLTGYRTGERNEQFF
>TRBV10-1|TRBJ2-3
CASSERSGSETDTQYF
>TRBV7-9|TRBJ2-7
CASSPRGPSYEQYF
>TRBV29-1|TRBJ2-3
CSVESAGEFADTQYF
>TRBV30|TRBJ1-1
CAWSVRPEAFF
>TRBV5-6|TRBJ2-7
CASGGQGLPPYYEQYF
>TRBV7-2|TRBJ1-1
CASSTGVSEAFF
>TRBV19|TRBJ1-1
CASSIGGITEAFF
>TRBV6-2/TRBV6-3|TRBJ2-7
CASSYQSRTGRPDEQYF
>TRBV20-1|TRBJ2-5
CSAGTSETQYF
>TRBV14|TRBJ2-7
CASSQGLVREQYF
>TRBV6-6|TRBJ2-7
CASSYSTQGREQYF
>TRBV19|TRBJ2-1
CASSQAPSSYNEQFF
>TRBV7-3|TRBJ1-1
CASSFNSLNTEAFF
>TRBV15|TRBJ2-5
CATSRKGGVQETQYF
>TRBV19|TRBJ1-3
CASSPGTGGSGNTIYF
>TRBV11-2|TRBJ2-5
CASSEGQQETQYF
>TRBV2|TRBJ2-5
CASSVRGPQETQYF
>TRBV4-3|TRBJ2-2
CASSQDSTSGGMNTGELFF
>TRBV5-1|TRBJ2-1
CASSHGPAGGNLNRVEQFF
>TRBV28|TRBJ2-5
CASRPGQAPQETRYF
>TRBV6-5|TRBJ1-1
CASSFRGTEAFF
>TRBV12-5|TRBJ1-2
CASGVDRASGYTF
>TRBV7-2|TRBJ2-7
CASSPRSRGVYEQYF
>TRBV6-5|TRBJ1-2
CASSPTVNYGYTF
>TRBV11-3|TRBJ2-7
CASSLRTSDTYEQYF
>TRBV19|TRBJ2-7
CASLILAACYEQYF
>TRBV6-6|TRBJ2-1
CASSDRLAGGNEQFF
>TRBV28|TRBJ1-5
CASSPRTGVQPQHF
>TRBV6-5|TRBJ2-7
CASSSQGAVMGEQYF
>TRBV30|TRBJ1-5
CAWNLGEGNQPQHF
>TRBV7-9|TRBJ1-4
CASSSKGAANEKLFF
>TRBV5-5|TRBJ1-6
CASSLVGGAANNSPLHF
>TRBV6-5|TRBJ2-7
CASSYSWQGYEQYF
>TRBV19|TRBJ1-2
CASNNDREEGGYTF
>TRBV11-1|TRBJ1-3
CASSSQGAGNTIYF
>TRBV7-9|TRBJ1-2
CASSQRTGGAESYGYTF
>TRBV19|TRBJ1-4
CASTDRVTGEKLFF
>TRBV7-9|TRBJ1-5
CASSLVRDSEYSNQPQHF
>TRBV18|TRBJ2-3
CASSPGGADTQYF
>TRBV27|TRBJ1-1
CASSRPGQGAEAFF
>TRBV19|TRBJ1-5
CASSNTPGQGAFSNQPQHF